This T cell receptor beta chain derives from a study of blood T cell repertoires in COVID-19. Study-level information: COVID-19 samples from acute and convalescent phases originated in the United States, Italy and Spain.

Germline CDR1 is MNHNS and CDR2 is SASEGT. Trimming pared 0 bases from V and 12 bases from J, leaving 14 bases between. The CDR3 sequence is 13 residues long. In its sample, this clone was seen once. In the source study's methods: Estimated nucleated cell counts came from reference gene primer amplification. Generated by immunoSEQ multiplex PCR, the TCRdb table keeps only in-frame clones and is missing some. D and trimming come from the DNA, and the V and J calls and clone size come from that table. The table records 150,000 or so clones, approximately 80% of them present only once. The clonotype originates from a human donor in a cohort sampled during active COVID-19. Sample: peripheral blood. The rearrangement links TRBV6-1 to TRBJ1-1; tentative D call: TRBD1 (5 bases). The DNA for the CDR3 is TGTGCCAGCAGTGAAGCAGGGGCCCGTGCGTCTTTCTTT. This translates into CASSEAGARASFF.